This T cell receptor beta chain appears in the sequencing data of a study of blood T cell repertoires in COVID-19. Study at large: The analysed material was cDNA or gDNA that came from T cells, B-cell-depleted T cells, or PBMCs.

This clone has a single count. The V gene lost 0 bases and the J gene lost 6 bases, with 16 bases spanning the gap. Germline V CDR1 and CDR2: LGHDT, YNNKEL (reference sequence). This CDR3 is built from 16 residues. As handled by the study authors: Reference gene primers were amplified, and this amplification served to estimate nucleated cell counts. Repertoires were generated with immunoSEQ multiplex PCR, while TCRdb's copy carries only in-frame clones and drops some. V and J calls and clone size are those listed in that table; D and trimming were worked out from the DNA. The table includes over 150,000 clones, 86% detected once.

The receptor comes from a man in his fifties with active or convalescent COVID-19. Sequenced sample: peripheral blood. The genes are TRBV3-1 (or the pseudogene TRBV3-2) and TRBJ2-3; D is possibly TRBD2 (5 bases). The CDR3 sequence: CASSQDRGRVGDTQYF. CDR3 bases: TGTGCCAGCAGCCAAGATCGGGGTCGAGTAGGGGATACGCAGTATTTT.